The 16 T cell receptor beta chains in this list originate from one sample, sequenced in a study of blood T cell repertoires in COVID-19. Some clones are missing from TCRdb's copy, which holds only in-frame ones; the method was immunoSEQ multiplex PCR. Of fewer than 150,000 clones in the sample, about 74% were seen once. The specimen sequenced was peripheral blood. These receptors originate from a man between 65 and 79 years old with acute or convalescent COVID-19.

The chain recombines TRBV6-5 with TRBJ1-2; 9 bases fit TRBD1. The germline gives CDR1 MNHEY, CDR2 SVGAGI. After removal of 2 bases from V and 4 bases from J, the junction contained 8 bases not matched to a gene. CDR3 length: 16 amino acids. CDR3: CASSYPMGQGVYGYTF. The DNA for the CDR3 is TGTGCCAGCAGTTACCCAATGGGACAGGGAGTCTATGGCTACACCTTC.

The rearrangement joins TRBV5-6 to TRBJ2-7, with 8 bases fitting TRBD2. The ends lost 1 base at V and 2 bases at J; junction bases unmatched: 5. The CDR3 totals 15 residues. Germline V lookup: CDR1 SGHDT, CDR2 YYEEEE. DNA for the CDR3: TGTGCCAGCAGCTTGAGCGGGGGCCGCACCTACGAGCAGTACTTC. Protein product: CASSLSGGRTYEQYF.

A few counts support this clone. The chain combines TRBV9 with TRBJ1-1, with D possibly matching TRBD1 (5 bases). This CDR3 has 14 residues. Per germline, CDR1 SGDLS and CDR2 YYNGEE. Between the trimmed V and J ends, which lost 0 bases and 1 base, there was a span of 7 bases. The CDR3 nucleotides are TGTGCCAGCAGCGTAGGACAGCCGAACACTGAAGCTTTCTTT. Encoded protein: CASSVGQPNTEAFF.

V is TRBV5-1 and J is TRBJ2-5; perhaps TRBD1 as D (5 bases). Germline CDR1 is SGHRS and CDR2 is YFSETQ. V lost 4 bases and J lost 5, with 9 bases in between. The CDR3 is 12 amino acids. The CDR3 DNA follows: TGCGCCAGCAGCGAGAGACAGGAGACCCAGTACTTC. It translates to CASSERQETQYF.

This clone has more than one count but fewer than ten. The CDR3 here is CASGDRGRGSPLHF. CDR3 coding DNA: TGTGCCAGCGGAGACAGGGGGCGAGGATCACCCCTCCACTTT. This chain joins TRBV19 and TRBJ1-6; 10 bases map to TRBD1. Germline V gives CDR1 LNHDA, CDR2 SQIVND (reference sequence). The CDR3 runs 14 residues. The J segment lost 10 bases and the V segment lost 9 bases, leaving 9 bases of the junction unmatched.

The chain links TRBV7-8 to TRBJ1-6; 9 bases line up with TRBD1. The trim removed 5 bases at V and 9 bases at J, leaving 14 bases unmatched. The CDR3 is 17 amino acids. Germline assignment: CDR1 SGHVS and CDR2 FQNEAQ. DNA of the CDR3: TGTGCCAGCAGCAATTTTGGGGGGGGACAGGGAGGTTCACCCCTCCACTTT. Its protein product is CASSNFGGGQGGSPLHF. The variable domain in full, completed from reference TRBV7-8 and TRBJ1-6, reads GAGVSQSPRYKVAKRGQDVALRCDPISGHVSLFWYQQALGQGPEFLTYFQNEAQLDKSGLPSDRFFAERPEGSVSTLKIQRTQQEDSAVYLCASSNFGGGQGGSPLHFGNGTRLTVT.

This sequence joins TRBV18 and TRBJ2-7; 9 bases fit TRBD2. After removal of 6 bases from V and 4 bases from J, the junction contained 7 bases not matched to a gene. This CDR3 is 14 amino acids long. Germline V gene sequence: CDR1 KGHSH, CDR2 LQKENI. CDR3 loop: CASSLAGDGYEQYF. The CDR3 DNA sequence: TGTGCCAGCTCTTTAGCGGGGGACGGTTACGAGCAGTACTTC.

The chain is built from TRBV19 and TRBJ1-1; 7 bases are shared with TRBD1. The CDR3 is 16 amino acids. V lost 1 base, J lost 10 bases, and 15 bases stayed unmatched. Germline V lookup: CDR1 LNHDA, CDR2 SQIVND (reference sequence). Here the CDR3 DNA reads TGTGCCAGTAGTATAGCTCAGACAGGGTCGGATTACGGAGCTTTCTTT. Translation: CASSIAQTGSDYGAFF.

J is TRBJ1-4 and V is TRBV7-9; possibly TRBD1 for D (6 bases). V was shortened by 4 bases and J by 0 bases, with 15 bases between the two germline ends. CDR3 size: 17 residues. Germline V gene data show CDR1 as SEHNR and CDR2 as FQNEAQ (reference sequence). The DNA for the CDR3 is TGTGCCAGCAGCTCCCGGACAGACGATGCAACTAATGAAAAACTGTTTTTT. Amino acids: CASSSRTDDATNEKLFF. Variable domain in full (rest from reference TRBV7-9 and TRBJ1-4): DTGVSQNPRHKITKRGQNVTFRCDPISEHNRLYWYRQTLGQGPEFLTYFQNEAQLEKSRLLSDRFSAERPKGSFSTLEIQRTEQGDSAMYLCASSSRTDDATNEKLFFGSGTQLSVL.

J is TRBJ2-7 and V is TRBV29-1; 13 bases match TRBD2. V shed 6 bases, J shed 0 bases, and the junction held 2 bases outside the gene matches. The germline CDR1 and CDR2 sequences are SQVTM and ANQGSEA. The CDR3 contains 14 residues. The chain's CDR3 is CSVGLAGHSYEQYF. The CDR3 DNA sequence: TGCAGCGTGGGACTAGCGGGGCACTCCTACGAGCAGTACTTC.

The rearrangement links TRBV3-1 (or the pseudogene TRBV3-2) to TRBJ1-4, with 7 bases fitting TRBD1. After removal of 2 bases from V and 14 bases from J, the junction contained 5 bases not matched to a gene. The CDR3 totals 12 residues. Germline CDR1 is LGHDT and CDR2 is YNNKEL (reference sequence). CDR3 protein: CASSQLPGQLFF. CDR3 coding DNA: TGTGCCAGCAGCCAACTACCGGGACAGCTGTTTTTT.

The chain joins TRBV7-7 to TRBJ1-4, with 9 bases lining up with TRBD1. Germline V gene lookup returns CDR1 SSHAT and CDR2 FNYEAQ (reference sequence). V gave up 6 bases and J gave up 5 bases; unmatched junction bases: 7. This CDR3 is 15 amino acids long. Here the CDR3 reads CASSRTGTGNEKLFF. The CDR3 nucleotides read TGTGCCAGCAGTCGGACCGGGACAGGGAATGAAAAACTGTTTTTT.

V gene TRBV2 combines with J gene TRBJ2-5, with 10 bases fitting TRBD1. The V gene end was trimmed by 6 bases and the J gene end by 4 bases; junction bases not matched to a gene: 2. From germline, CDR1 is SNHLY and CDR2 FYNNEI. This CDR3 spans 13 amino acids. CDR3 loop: CASSDRGRETQYF. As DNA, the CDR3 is TGTGCCAGCAGCGACAGGGGGCGAGAGACCCAGTACTTC.

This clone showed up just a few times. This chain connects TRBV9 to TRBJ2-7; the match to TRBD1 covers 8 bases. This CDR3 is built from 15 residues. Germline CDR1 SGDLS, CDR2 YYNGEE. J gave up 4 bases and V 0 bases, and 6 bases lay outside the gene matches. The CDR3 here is CASSVDGTGQYEQYF. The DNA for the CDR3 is TGTGCCAGCAGCGTAGACGGGACAGGTCAGTACGAGCAGTACTTC.

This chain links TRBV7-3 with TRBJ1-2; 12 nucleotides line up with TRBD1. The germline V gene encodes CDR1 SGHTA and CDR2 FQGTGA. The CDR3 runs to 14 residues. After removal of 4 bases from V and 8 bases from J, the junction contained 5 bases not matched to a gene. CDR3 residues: CASSSGQGAQGYTF. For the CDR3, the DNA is TGTGCCAGCAGCTCGGGACAGGGGGCTCAAGGCTACACCTTC.

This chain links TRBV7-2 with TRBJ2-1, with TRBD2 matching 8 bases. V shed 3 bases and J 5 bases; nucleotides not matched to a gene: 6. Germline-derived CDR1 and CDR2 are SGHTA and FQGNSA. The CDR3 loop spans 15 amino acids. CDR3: CASSFWAGGNNEQFF. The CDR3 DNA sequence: TGTGCCAGCAGCTTCTGGGCGGGAGGAAACAATGAGCAGTTCTTC.